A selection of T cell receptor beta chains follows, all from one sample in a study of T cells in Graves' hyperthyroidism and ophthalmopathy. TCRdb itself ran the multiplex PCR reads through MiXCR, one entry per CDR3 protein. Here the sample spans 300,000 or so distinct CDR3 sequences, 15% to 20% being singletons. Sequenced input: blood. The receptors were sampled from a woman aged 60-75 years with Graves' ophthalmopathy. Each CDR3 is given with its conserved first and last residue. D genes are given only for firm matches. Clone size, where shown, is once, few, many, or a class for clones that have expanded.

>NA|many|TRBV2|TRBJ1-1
TGTGCCAGCAGTGACGAGGGTGGCACTGAAGCTTTCTTT
CASSDEGGTEAFF
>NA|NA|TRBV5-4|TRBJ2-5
TGTGCCAGCAGGGAAAGTGGAGGAGAGACCCAGTACTTC
CASRESGGETQYF
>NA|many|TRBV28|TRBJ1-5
TGTGCCAGCGTTGGAGGCGGGGGAAATCAGCCCCAGCATTTT
CASVGGGGNQPQHF
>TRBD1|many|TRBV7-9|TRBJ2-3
TGTGCCAGCAGTCGCAGACAGGGGGCGGCAGATACGCAGTATTTT
CASSRRQGAADTQYF
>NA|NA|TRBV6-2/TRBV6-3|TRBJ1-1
TGTGCCAGCAGTTACTCGATAGACACTGAAGCTTTCTTT
CASSYSIDTEAFF
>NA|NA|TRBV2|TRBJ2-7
TGTGCCAGCATTTGGGACGGCTCCTACGAGCAGTACTTC
CASIWDGSYEQYF
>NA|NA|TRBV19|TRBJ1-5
TGTGCCAGTAGACAGGGCGCCTACAGTCAGCCCCAGCATTTT
CASRQGAYSQPQHF
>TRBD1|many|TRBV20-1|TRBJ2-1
TGCAGTGCTAGAGAGATGACAGGGCCGTTTTCCTACAATGAGCAGTTCTTC
CSAREMTGPFSYNEQFF
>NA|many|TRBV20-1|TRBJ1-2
TGCAGTGCTAGATCCGGACAGAATCCGAATGGCTACACCTTC
CSARSGQNPNGYTF
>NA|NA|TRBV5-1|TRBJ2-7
TGCGCCAGCAGCTTGGTACCGCGGGGACCGAGCTCCTACGAGCAGTACTTC
CASSLVPRGPSSYEQYF
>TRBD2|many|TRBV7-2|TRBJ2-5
TGTGCCAGCAGCCCGGTGAGCGGGGGCCAAGAGACCCAGTACTTC
CASSPVSGGQETQYF
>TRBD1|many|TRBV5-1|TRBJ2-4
TGCGCCAGCAGCTTGGCGGGGACAGGGTCGACCAAAAACATTCAGTACTTC
CASSLAGTGSTKNIQYF
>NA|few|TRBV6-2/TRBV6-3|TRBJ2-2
TGTGCCAGCAGTTACAGTCTGGTGAACCCCACCGGGGAGCTGTTTTTT
CASSYSLVNPTGELFF
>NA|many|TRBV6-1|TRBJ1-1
TGTGCCAGCACCCAGGGGAGGACCACTGAAGCTTTCTTT
CASTQGRTTEAFF
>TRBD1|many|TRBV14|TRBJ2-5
TGTGCCAGCAGCCAAGTGAGACAGGGGACTCAGTACTTC
CASSQVRQGTQYF
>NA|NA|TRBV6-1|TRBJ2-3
TGTGCCAGCGACGATAGTCGAGATACGCAGTATTTT
CASDDSRDTQYF
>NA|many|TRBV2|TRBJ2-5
TGTGCCAGCAGAAACTCAGAGTGGGACGAGACCCAGTACTTC
CASRNSEWDETQYF
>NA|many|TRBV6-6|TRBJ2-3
TGTGCCAGCAGTTACCTAGGACAGTCAGATACGCAGTATTTT
CASSYLGQSDTQYF
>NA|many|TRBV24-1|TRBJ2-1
TGTGCCACCAGTGCATGGACTGCAAATGAGCAGTTCTTC
CATSAWTANEQFF
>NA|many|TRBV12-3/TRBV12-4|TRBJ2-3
TGTGCCAGCAGTCCTCGAGGTGGCGGTAGCACAGATACGCAGTATTTT
CASSPRGGGSTDTQYF
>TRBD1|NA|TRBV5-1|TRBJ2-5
TGCGCCAGCAGCGCAGGGGGCAGTTTTGGAGAGACCCAGTACTTC
CASSAGGSFGETQYF
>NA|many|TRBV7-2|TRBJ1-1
TGTGCCAGCAGTCCCAACGGACCGGTGAACACTGAAGCTTTCTTT
CASSPNGPVNTEAFF
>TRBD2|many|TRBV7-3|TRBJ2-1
TGTGCCAGCAGCTTAGCGGGAGTGGGCTACAATGAGCAGTTCTTC
CASSLAGVGYNEQFF
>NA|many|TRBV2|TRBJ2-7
TGTGCCAGCAGTGTTTTAGGGGACGAGCAGTACTTC
CASSVLGDEQYF
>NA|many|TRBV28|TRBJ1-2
TGTGCCAGCAGGCTACAGGGATCTTACTATGGCTACACCTTC
CASRLQGSYYGYTF
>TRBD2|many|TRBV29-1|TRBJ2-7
TGCAGCGTTGAAGAGGGGGGGAGTGAGGACTACGAGCAGTACTTC
CSVEEGGSEDYEQYF
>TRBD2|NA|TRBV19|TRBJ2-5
TGTGCCAGTAGTTCTTATAGCGGGGGAAAAGAGACCCAGTACTTC
CASSSYSGGKETQYF
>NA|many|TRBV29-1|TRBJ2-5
TGCAGCGTTCAGGGACTGGACCAAGAGACCCAGTACTTC
CSVQGLDQETQYF
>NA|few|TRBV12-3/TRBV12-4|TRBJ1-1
TGTGCCAGCAGTCCCCCAGAGGAGACTGAAGCTTTCTTT
CASSPPEETEAFF
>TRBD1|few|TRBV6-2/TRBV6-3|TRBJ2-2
TGTGCCAGCAGGGGCACAGGGGCCGGGGAGCTGTTTTTT
CASRGTGAGELFF
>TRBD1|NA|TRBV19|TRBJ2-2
TGTGCCAGTTCGACAGGGGGCGTAAACACCGGGGAGCTGTTTTTT
CASSTGGVNTGELFF
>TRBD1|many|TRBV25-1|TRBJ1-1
TGTGCCAGCAGTCTTACTTCAGGGGGCACTGAAGCTTTCTTT
CASSLTSGGTEAFF
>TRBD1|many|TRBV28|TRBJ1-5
TGTGCCAGCAGCAAGGGACAGGGGGCCAATCAGCCCCAGCATTTT
CASSKGQGANQPQHF
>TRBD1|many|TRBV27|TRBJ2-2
TGTGCCAGCAGTCACGGGACAGGGTACACCGGGGAGCTGTTTTTT
CASSHGTGYTGELFF
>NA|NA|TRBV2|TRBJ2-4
TGTGCCAGCAGGGAGGCCAAAAACATTCAGTACTTC
CASREAKNIQYF
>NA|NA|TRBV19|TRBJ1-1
TGTGCCAGTAGTATAACAGGAGACTCTGAAGCTTTCTTT
CASSITGDSEAFF
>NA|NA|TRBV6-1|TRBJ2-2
TGTGCCAGCAGTCCAGGAGTGAGGGGTCGCGGGGAGCTGTTTTTT
CASSPGVRGRGELFF
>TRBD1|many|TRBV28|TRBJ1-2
TGTGCCAGCACGGGGGGAGGGGGCGCAGACTATGGCTACACCTTC
CASTGGGGADYGYTF
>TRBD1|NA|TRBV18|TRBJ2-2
TGTGCCAGCTCACCCATTCTCGGGACAGTCAAGCCCGGGGAGCTGTTTTTT
CASSPILGTVKPGELFF
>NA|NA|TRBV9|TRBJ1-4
TGTGCCAGCAGCCCCCGCCAGGCGGATGAAAAACTGTTTTTT
CASSPRQADEKLFF
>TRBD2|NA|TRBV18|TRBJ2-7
TGTGCCAGCTCACCACCGGGAGGGGACTCCTACGAGCAGTACTTC
CASSPPGGDSYEQYF
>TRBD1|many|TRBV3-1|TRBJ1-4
TGTGCCAGCAGCCAAGGCGGGACAGGGGATGAAAAACTGTTTTTT
CASSQGGTGDEKLFF
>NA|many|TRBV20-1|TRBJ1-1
TGCAGTGCTAGAGATGTACGGAGGAACACTGAAGCTTTCTTT
CSARDVRRNTEAFF
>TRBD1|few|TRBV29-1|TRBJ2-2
TGCAGCGTGGCTCAACAGGGGGCCGGGGAGCTGTTTTTT
CSVAQQGAGELFF
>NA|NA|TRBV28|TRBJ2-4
TGTGCCAGCAGCTGGAGCCAGGGGGGTCCGGGAGGGCTGGGGTACATTCAGTACTTC
CASSWSQGGPGGLGYIQYF
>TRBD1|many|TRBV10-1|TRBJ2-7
TGCGCCAGCGGAGAAACCGGACAGGGGGCGTTATACGAGCAGTACTTC
CASGETGQGALYEQYF
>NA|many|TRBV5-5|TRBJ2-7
TGTGCCAGCAGCTTCTCTTCCCTTACCTACGAGCAGTACTTC
CASSFSSLTYEQYF
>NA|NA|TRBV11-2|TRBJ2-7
TGTGCCAGCAGCCCACAACCCCATCGGCAGTACTTC
CASSPQPHRQYF
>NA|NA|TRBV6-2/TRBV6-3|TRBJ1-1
TGTGCCAGCAGGGCGACAGTGGACACTGAAGCTTTCTTT
CASRATVDTEAFF
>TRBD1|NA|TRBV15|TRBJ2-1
TGTGCCACCAGCCGGTATGGGACAGGAACCTACAATGAGCAGTTCTTC
CATSRYGTGTYNEQFF
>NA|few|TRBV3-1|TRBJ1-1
TGTGCCAGCAGCAGACAGACCACTGAAGCTTTCTTT
CASSRQTTEAFF
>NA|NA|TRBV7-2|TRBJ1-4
TGTGCCAGCAGCTTCGGACGGATTAATGAAAAACTGTTTTTT
CASSFGRINEKLFF
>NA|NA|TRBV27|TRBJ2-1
TGTGCCAGCACGACGGGGGATAATGAGCAGTTCTTC
CASTTGDNEQFF
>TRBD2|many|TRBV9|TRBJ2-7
TGTGCCAGCAGCCCCTCGGGACGGCCGGGACTAGCGAATGGCGAGCAGTACTTC
CASSPSGRPGLANGEQYF